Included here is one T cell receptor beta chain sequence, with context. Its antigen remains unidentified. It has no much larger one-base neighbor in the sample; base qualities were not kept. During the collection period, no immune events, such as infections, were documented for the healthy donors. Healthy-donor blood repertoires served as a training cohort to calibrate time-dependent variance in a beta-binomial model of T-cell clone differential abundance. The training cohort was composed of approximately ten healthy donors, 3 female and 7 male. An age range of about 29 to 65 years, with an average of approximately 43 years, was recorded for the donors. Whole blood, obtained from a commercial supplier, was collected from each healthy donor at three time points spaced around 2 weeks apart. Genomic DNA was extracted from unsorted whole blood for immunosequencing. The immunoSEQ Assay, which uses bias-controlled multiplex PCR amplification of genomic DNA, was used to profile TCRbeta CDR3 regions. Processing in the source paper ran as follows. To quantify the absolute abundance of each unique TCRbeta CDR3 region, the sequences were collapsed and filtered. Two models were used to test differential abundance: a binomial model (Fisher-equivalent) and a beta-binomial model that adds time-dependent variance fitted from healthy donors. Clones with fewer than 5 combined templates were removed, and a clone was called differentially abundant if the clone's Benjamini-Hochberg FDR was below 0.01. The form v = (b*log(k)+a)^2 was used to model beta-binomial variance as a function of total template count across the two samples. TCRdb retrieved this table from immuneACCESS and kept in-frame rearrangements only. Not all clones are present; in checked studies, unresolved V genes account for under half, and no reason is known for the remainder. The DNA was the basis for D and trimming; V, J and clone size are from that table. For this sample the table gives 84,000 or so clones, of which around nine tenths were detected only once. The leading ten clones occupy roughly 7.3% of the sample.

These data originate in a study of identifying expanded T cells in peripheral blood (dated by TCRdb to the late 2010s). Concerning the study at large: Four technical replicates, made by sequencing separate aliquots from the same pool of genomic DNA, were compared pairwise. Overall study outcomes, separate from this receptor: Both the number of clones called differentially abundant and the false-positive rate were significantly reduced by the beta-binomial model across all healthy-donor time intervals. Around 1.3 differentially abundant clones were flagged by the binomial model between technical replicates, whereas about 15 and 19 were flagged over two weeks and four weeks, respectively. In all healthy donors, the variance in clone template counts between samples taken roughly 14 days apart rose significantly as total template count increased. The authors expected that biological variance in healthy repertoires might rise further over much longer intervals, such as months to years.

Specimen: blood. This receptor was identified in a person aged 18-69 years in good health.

The CDR3 region has the sequence CASSLIPGGETQYF. The DNA sequence is TGTGCCAGCAGCTTAATACCGGGAGGGGAGACCCAGTACTTC. The chain uses TRBV7-3 and TRBJ2-5, and 8 bases in between align with TRBD2. CDR1 and CDR2 (SGHTA, FQGTGA) derive from the germline V gene. At the junction V is shortened by 1 base and J by 5 bases; bases outside the gene matches: 3. The CDR3 covers 14 residues, taking in both the cysteine and the phenylalanine. Only the CDR3 DNA stays, 42 bases, in frame from base 1.